This T cell receptor beta chain was recorded in a study of T cells after yellow fever vaccination. TCRdb used MiXCR to reprocess the 5' RACE reads, holding one entry per CDR3 protein. Among more than 65,000 distinct CDR3 sequences listed, 10% to 15% were seen once. Findings of the study overall: Among primary-vaccination clones, most reappeared after the booster, at roughly 95% for CD4 and 88% for CD8. Relatively few clonotypes were ones that appeared in both CD4 and CD8 compartments. Contaminating bulk clonotypes could be abundant in FACS-sorted repertoires.

Looked up from germline, CDR1 is DFQATT and CDR2 is SNEGSKA (reference sequence). Trimming removed 6 bases from V and 3 bases from J; junction bases left unmatched: 12. The length of the CDR3 is 15 residues. This chain links TRBV20-1 with TRBJ1-1; TRBD1 aligns across 8 bases. The starting material was CD8+ T cells not binding an NS4B(214-222) dextramer, sorted from PBMCs, obtained approximately 20 days after the first yellow fever vaccination. The sequence derives from a man aged 18 to 30 who received the YFV17D yellow fever vaccine. The CDR3, as DNA: TGCAGTGCCCCATGGACAGGGTCGGGCGACACTGAAGCTTTCTTT. Its protein product is CSAPWTGSGDTEAFF.